The 7 T cell receptor beta chains listed next were all sequenced from one sample in a study of control samples from healthy donors and cancer patients. Data came from immunoSEQ multiplex PCR; TCRdb stores just in-frame clones and leaves some out. Here the sample spans around 170,000 clones, roughly 92% being singletons. Input material: blood. Source of these receptors: a young man in good health.

V gene TRBV7-2 combines with J gene TRBJ2-7, with 7 positions matching TRBD2. The CDR3 contains 15 residues. V shed 2 bases and J 6 bases; nucleotides not matched to a gene: 10. Germline values: CDR1 SGHTA, CDR2 FQGNSA. CDR3 region: CASSLRSGGLGEQYF. CDR3 nucleotide sequence: TGTGCCAGCAGCTTACGGTCGGGAGGATTGGGCGAGCAGTACTTC.

In the case of this clone: Other DNA sequences of this sample code for an identical CDR3. This sequence joins TRBV5-5 and TRBJ2-1; TRBD2 matches at 7 bases. V dropped 0 bases and J dropped 6; count of bases not matched to a gene: 6. CDR1 and CDR2 (germline): SGHKS, YYEKEE (reference sequence). The CDR3 has 15 residues. The CDR3 region has the DNA TGTGCCAGCAGCTTGGGGGGGGGAGTAGCCAATGAGCAGTTCTTC. Translated: CASSLGGGVANEQFF.

As for this clone: A read error may produce the germline difference seen at one junction end. The V gene is TRBV18, the J gene TRBJ1-5; D not resolved. This CDR3 has 14 residues. Germline V gene sequence: CDR1 KGHSH, CDR2 LQKENI. In nucleotides, the CDR3 is TGTGCCAGCTCACCGAAAGTCAGCGATCAGCTCCAGCATTTT. Translating gives CASSPKVSDQLQHF.

This sequence joins TRBV6-5 and TRBJ1-4, with D uncertain. The CDR3 runs to 13 residues. The germline gives CDR1 MNHEY, CDR2 SVGAGI. Trimming cost V 6 bases and J 8 bases, with 13 bases left between them. Here the CDR3 DNA reads TGTGCCAGCAGGGGGAGGCCACTGGAAAAACTGTTTTTT. Protein: CASRGRPLEKLFF.

The chain couples TRBV9 to TRBJ2-5; D is possibly TRBD2 (5 bases). Trimming stripped 0 bases from V and 4 bases from J, with 10 bases between. This CDR3 is built from 14 residues. Germline V gene sequence: CDR1 SGDLS, CDR2 YYNGEE. CDR3 sequence: CASSVGGIGETQYF. For the CDR3, the DNA is TGTGCCAGCAGCGTAGGAGGGATTGGAGAGACCCAGTACTTC.

V gene TRBV28 combines with J gene TRBJ1-2; no reliable D call. CDR1 MDHEN and CDR2 SYDVKM come from the germline V gene. V was pared by 3 bases and J by 4 bases, with 12 bases between. The CDR3 consists of 14 residues. The CDR3 here is CASSLTAAIYGYTF. Here the CDR3 DNA reads TGTGCCAGCAGTTTGACGGCCGCAATCTATGGCTACACCTTC.

CDR3 loop: CASTRNRQGTETQYF. CDR3 DNA sequence: TGCGCCAGCACCCGCAACCGACAGGGGACAGAGACCCAGTACTTC. The chain is built from TRBV5-1 and TRBJ2-5; TRBD1 aligns across 8 bases. This CDR3 is 15 amino acids long. CDR1 is SGHRS, CDR2 YFSETQ, per germline. With 6 bases clipped from V and 4 bases from J, the junction kept 11 bases outside the gene matches.